These 32 T cell receptor beta chains were sequenced from one sample in a study of T-cell reconstitution after alpha-beta-depleted transplantation in children. Unique molecular identifiers were built into the TCRbeta library. TCRdb ran MiXCR on the PCR reads and lists one entry per CDR3 protein. The table lists about 98,000 distinct CDR3 sequences, about 7.5% of them singletons, with roughly 15% in the top ten. The material sequenced was PBMCs, taken before TCRalphabeta/CD19-depleted stem cell transplant. Source of these receptors: a boy aged 2 to 10 with acute lymphoblastic leukemia, due to receive a stem cell transplant.

The chain employs TRBV3-1 and TRBJ1-6, with D uncertain. From germline, CDR1 is LGHDT and CDR2 YNNKEL (reference sequence). V was clipped by 0 bases and J by 7 bases, with 7 bases between them. The CDR3 runs to 14 residues. In nucleotides, the CDR3 is TGTGCCAGCAGCCAAGATATCGGAAATTCACCCCTCCACTTT. It yields the protein CASSQDIGNSPLHF. The entire variable domain, with the rest obtained from reference TRBV3-1 and TRBJ1-6, is as follows: DTAVSQTPKYLVTQMGNDKSIKCEQNLGHDTMYWYKQDSKKFLKIMFSYNNKELIINETVPNRFSPKSPDKAHLNLHINSLELGDSAVYFCASSQDIGNSPLHFGNGTRLTVT.

This clonotype was seen repeatedly, ten times or more. This chain links TRBV7-2 with TRBJ2-2, with D possibly matching TRBD2 (5 bases). The CDR3 sequence is 11 residues long. V lost 5 bases and J lost 10, with 8 bases in between. Germline CDR1 and CDR2: SGHTA and FQGNSA. As DNA, the CDR3 is TGTGCCAGCAGCCCGGAGGAGGAGCTGTTTTTT. Translation: CASSPEEELFF.

This clonotype was detected ten times or more. This rearrangement joins TRBV29-1 to TRBJ2-7; 7 bases align to TRBD1. Germline CDR1 reads SQVTM; CDR2 reads ANQGSEA. The trim removed 5 bases at V and 2 bases at J, leaving 9 bases unmatched. The CDR3 is 14 amino acids. The CDR3 DNA reads as TGCAGCGTTTCGAGGGGGCTGGTTCCCTACGAGCAGTACTTC. Protein sequence: CSVSRGLVPYEQYF.

This clonotype has ten or more counts. This sequence joins TRBV18 and TRBJ2-2; D gene ambiguous. The CDR3 is 17 residues long. CDR1 is KGHSH, CDR2 LQKENI, per germline. The V and J ends lost 2 bases and 1 base respectively, with 14 bases between them. DNA of the CDR3: TGTGCCAGCTCACCAACGAGAAACAGCGTGAACACCGGGGAGCTGTTTTTT. This encodes CASSPTRNSVNTGELFF.

This clonotype was counted only a few times. The CDR3 region has the DNA TGCGCCAGCAGCTTTTCGGGACAGGGAAGTGCTGAGCAGTTCTTC. It encodes CASSFSGQGSAEQFF. This chain connects TRBV5-1 to TRBJ2-1; TRBD1 matches at 9 bases. The CDR3 runs 15 residues. Germline V gives CDR1 SGHRS, CDR2 YFSETQ. Trimming cost V 2 bases and J 9 bases; bases outside gene matches: 9.

The rearrangement joins TRBV4-3 to TRBJ2-2, with D hard to call. This CDR3 comprises 13 residues. Trimming took 1 base from V and 7 from J, leaving 7 bases between them. CDR1 is LGHNA, CDR2 YSLEER, per germline. CDR3 bases: TGCGCCAGCAGCCAAGGGTGGTTCGGGGAGCTGTTTTTT. Protein: CASSQGWFGELFF.

There are many counts of this clonotype. The chain links TRBV12-3 or TRBV12-4 to TRBJ2-3, with D maybe TRBD1 (5 bases). CDR3 length: 14 amino acids. V dropped 2 bases and J dropped 3 bases, with 9 bases sitting between them. CDR3 in DNA: TGTGCCAGCAGTTTAATGCAGGGAACAGATACGCAGTATTTT. Translating gives CASSLMQGTDTQYF.

The table lists this clonotype with many counts. The chain uses TRBV10-3 and TRBJ2-3; a possible D gene is TRBD2 (6 bases). This CDR3 has 16 amino acids. Trimming cost V 3 bases and J 0 bases, with 13 bases left between them. Germline V gives CDR1 ENHRY, CDR2 SYGVKD. The CDR3 bases are TGTGCCATCAGTGATCTGGGGGGTCCTAGCACAGATACGCAGTATTTT. This sequence encodes CAISDLGGPSTDTQYF.

The chain joins TRBV5-1 to TRBJ1-2; D remains ambiguous. Germline loops: CDR1 SGHRS, CDR2 YFSETQ. The CDR3 has 13 amino acids. Trimming left V 0 bases short and J 8 bases short, with 11 bases between. In DNA form, the CDR3 reads TGCGCCAGCAGCTTGGCCACCGTCGAGGGCTACACCTTC. It codes for CASSLATVEGYTF.

This clonotype was observed a few times. The gene calls are TRBV20-1 and TRBJ1-5, with D hard to call. Trimming took off 4 bases at V and 7 bases at J, with 17 bases between the two ends. The CDR3 loop spans 14 amino acids. Germline V gives CDR1 DFQATT, CDR2 SNEGSKA (reference sequence). For the CDR3, the DNA is TGCAGTGCTAACCTGGTACCTTCCTGGCAGCCCCAGCATTTT. Translating gives CSANLVPSWQPQHF.

The sample holds many counts of this clonotype. V gene TRBV10-3 combines with J gene TRBJ2-7, with 9 bases fitting TRBD1. The germline V gene has CDR1 ENHRY and CDR2 SYGVKD. Trimming cost V 5 bases and J 3 bases; bases outside gene matches: 5. The CDR3 has 14 residues. The CDR3 is CAISLGQGNYEQYF. The CDR3 nucleotides are TGTGCCATCAGTCTCGGACAGGGGAACTACGAGCAGTACTTC.

V gene TRBV5-1 combines with J gene TRBJ2-5; 7 bases match TRBD2. The V segment lost 1 base and the J segment 3 bases; nucleotides outside the gene matches: 6. Germline-derived CDR1 and CDR2 are SGHRS and YFSETQ. The CDR3 runs 15 residues. This CDR3 is CASSLYTGREETQYF. The CDR3 DNA reads TGCGCCAGCAGCTTGTATACGGGGAGGGAAGAGACCCAGTACTTC.

This clonotype is medium-sized (0.01 to 0.1%). The chain employs TRBV10-1 and TRBJ2-5; a possible D gene is TRBD2 (6 bases). V lost 2 bases, J lost 5 bases, and 15 bases lay in between. Germline V gene data show CDR1 as WNHNN and CDR2 as SYGVQD (reference sequence). The CDR3 totals 15 residues. The DNA for the CDR3 is TGCGCCAGCAGTGAGGGGGGGTCCTCCGGGGAGACCCAGTACTTC. It is translated as CASSEGGSSGETQYF.

The chain links TRBV12-3 or TRBV12-4 to TRBJ1-2; no reliable D call. The CDR3 runs 14 residues. V was pared by 3 bases and J by 4 bases, with 12 bases between. CDR3 bases: TGTGCCAGCAGTTTTTCCCAGATTCCCTATGGCTACACCTTC. Translated: CASSFSQIPYGYTF.

The rearrangement links TRBV6-5 to TRBJ2-5; D call uncertain. Germline CDR1 is MNHEY and CDR2 is SVGAGI. Trimming pared 0 bases from V and 5 bases from J, leaving 10 bases between. The CDR3 length is 14 residues. The CDR3 DNA reads as TGTGCCAGCAGTTACTCTAGTTTAGGGGAGACCCAGTACTTC. Its protein is CASSYSSLGETQYF.

V is TRBV5-8 and J is TRBJ2-3; TRBD1 matches at 7 bases. Trimming removed 2 bases from V and 4 bases from J; junction bases left unmatched: 4. Germline values: CDR1 SGHTS, CDR2 YDEGEE. The CDR3 consists of 14 residues. The CDR3 sequence is CASSFHRGADTQYF. Here the CDR3 DNA reads TGTGCCAGCAGCTTCCACAGGGGTGCAGATACGCAGTATTTT.

This clonotype has just a few counts. This chain joins TRBV7-2 and TRBJ1-6, with D possibly being TRBD1 (5 bases). V was clipped by 5 bases and J by 7 bases, with 15 bases between them. CDR3 length equals 15 residues. CDR1 and CDR2 (germline): SGHTA, FQGNSA. CDR3 sequence: CASSPQGLPNSPLHF. CDR3 sequence (DNA): TGTGCCAGCAGCCCGCAGGGTTTGCCAAATTCACCCCTCCACTTT.

This clonotype was seen repeatedly, ten times or more. The chain joins TRBV12-3 or TRBV12-4 to TRBJ2-7; either TRBD1 or TRBD2 may fit D (5 bases each). Between the trimmed V and J ends, which lost 6 bases and 3 bases, there was a span of 9 bases. This CDR3 is 12 amino acids long. Here the CDR3 reads CASSEGSYEQYF. The CDR3 DNA is TGTGCCAGCAGCGAGGGGAGCTACGAGCAGTACTTC.

This clonotype showed up just a few times. The V and J genes are TRBV10-3 and TRBJ1-2; 7 nucleotides agree with TRBD1. Germline values: CDR1 ENHRY, CDR2 SYGVKD. V was pared by 6 bases and J by 5 bases, with 3 bases of the junction left unmatched. This CDR3 comprises 12 residues. CDR3 loop: CAISTGDYGYTF. The CDR3 coding sequence is TGTGCCATCAGCACAGGGGATTATGGCTACACCTTC.

V gene TRBV28 combines with J gene TRBJ2-2; TRBD2 matches at 10 bases. The trim removed 2 bases at V and 3 bases at J, leaving 0 bases unmatched. Germline CDR1 and CDR2: MDHEN and SYDVKM. CDR3 length: 15 amino acids. Here the CDR3 reads CASSLLAGDTGELFF. DNA for the CDR3: TGTGCCAGCAGTTTACTAGCGGGGGACACCGGGGAGCTGTTTTTT.

This clonotype has more than one count but fewer than ten. The chain has TRBV12-3 or TRBV12-4 and TRBJ2-5; D gene ambiguous. V was clipped by 1 base and J by 0 bases, with 9 bases between them. The CDR3 consists of 15 residues. In nucleotides, the CDR3 is TGTGCCAGCAGTTTAGGTGGCCAGAACCAAGAGACCCAGTACTTC. Its translation is CASSLGGQNQETQYF.

The sample holds many counts of this clonotype. The rearrangement joins TRBV7-2 to TRBJ1-1; 8 bases map to TRBD1. CDR3 length equals 15 residues. Germline CDR1 and CDR2: SGHTA and FQGNSA. The ends lost 4 bases at V and 5 bases at J; junction bases unmatched: 9. The CDR3 sequence: CASSSSQGAGTEAFF. The CDR3 DNA is TGTGCCAGCAGCTCCAGCCAGGGGGCGGGAACTGAAGCTTTCTTT.

The table lists this clonotype with many counts. CDR3 sequence reads: CASSPSIRDQETQYF. In nucleotides, the CDR3 is TGTGCCAGCAGCCCGTCGATTAGGGACCAAGAGACCCAGTACTTC. V is TRBV12-3 or TRBV12-4 and J is TRBJ2-5; D uncertain. CDR3 length: 15 residues. The germline V and J ends were trimmed by 6 bases and 0 bases, with 14 bases remaining between them.

This clonotype was recorded at least ten times. This sequence joins TRBV6-1 and TRBJ2-3, with D possibly TRBD1 on 5 matching bases. Trimming left V 8 bases short and J 1 base short, with 16 bases between. Germline CDR1 MNHNS, CDR2 SASEGT. The CDR3 covers 15 residues. The CDR3 protein is CASVGRFAGTDTQYF. The CDR3 DNA reads TGTGCCAGCGTGGGGCGGTTCGCTGGCACAGATACGCAGTATTTT.

This clonotype has a handful of counts. The genes are TRBV5-1 and TRBJ2-3; 12 positions agree with TRBD2. The CDR3 has 15 amino acids. CDR1 and CDR2 (germline): SGHRS, YFSETQ. The V gene end was trimmed by 5 bases and the J gene end by 5 bases; junction bases not matched to a gene: 6. The CDR3 loop reads CASRSLAGGQDTQYF. CDR3 in DNA: TGCGCCAGCAGGTCGCTAGCGGGGGGGCAAGATACGCAGTATTTT.

This clonotype was seen only a few times. The chain is built from TRBV5-1 and TRBJ2-2; D gene unclear. The length of the CDR3 is 18 residues. Germline CDR1 reads SGHRS; CDR2 reads YFSETQ. V shed 2 bases and J shed 1 base, with 18 bases lying between them. The DNA of the CDR3 is TGCGCCAGCAGCTTTCCCACACCATCTGGCGGGAACACCGGGGAGCTGTTTTTT. It codes for CASSFPTPSGGNTGELFF.

This clonotype was seen many times. The chain carries TRBV12-3 or TRBV12-4 and TRBJ2-7, with D perhaps TRBD2 (6 bases). V was shortened by 2 bases and J by 1 base, with 12 bases between the two germline ends. The CDR3 extends over 15 amino acids. CDR3 DNA sequence: TGTGCCAGCAGTTTAACGGCGGGGCCGTCCTACGAGCAGTACTTC. This sequence encodes CASSLTAGPSYEQYF.

The rearrangement joins TRBV2 to TRBJ1-6; D unresolved. Trimming took 7 bases from V and 8 from J, leaving 12 bases between them. The germline gives CDR1 SNHLY, CDR2 FYNNEI. The CDR3 length is 13 residues. The CDR3 coding sequence is TGTGCCAGCAAGGAGGAAGGGTATTCACCCCTCCACTTT. This sequence encodes CASKEEGYSPLHF.

At least ten counts were recorded for this clonotype. The chain carries TRBV20-1 and TRBJ2-3, with D unresolved. The length of the CDR3 is 12 residues. Trimming cost V 6 bases and J 5 bases, with 12 bases left between them. CDR1 and CDR2 from the germline V gene are DFQATT and SNEGSKA (reference sequence). CDR3 nucleotide sequence: TGCAGTGCCGAAAAGGCCAGAGATACGCAGTATTTT. Protein product: CSAEKARDTQYF.

The chain links TRBV18 to TRBJ1-1; perhaps TRBD1 as D (5 bases). The length of the CDR3 is 16 residues. Germline-derived CDR1 and CDR2 are KGHSH and LQKENI. Trimming removed 2 bases at V and 5 bases at J, with 18 bases between. CDR3 coding DNA: TGTGCCAGCTCACCAGCGGTGAGTCTTCGGGGGACTGAAGCTTTCTTT. It is translated as CASSPAVSLRGTEAFF.

This clonotype was seen repeatedly, ten times or more. The V gene is TRBV2, the J gene TRBJ1-2, with unresolved D. Looked up from germline, CDR1 is SNHLY and CDR2 is FYNNEI. Trimming removed 8 bases from V and 3 bases from J, with 16 bases in between. The CDR3 is made up of 14 amino acids. The CDR3 region has the DNA TGTGCCAGCCGTTTGGAGGGCGGTCACTATGGCTACACCTTC. Protein product: CASRLEGGHYGYTF.

The table lists this clonotype with many counts. The rearrangement uses TRBV5-1 and TRBJ2-3; D not certain. Trimming removed 2 bases at V and 4 bases at J, with 8 bases between. CDR3 length: 13 residues. CDR1 is SGHRS, CDR2 YFSETQ, per germline. CDR3 region: CASSFRGPDTQYF. CDR3 in DNA: TGCGCCAGCAGCTTTAGAGGCCCAGATACGCAGTATTTT. The whole variable domain, filled in from reference TRBV5-1 and TRBJ2-3, reads KAGVTQTPRYLIKTRGQQVTLSCSPISGHRSVSWYQQTPGQGLQFLFEYFSETQRNKGNFPGRFSGRQFSNSRSEMNVSTLELGDSALYLCASSFRGPDTQYFGPGTRLTVL.